This entry lists 10 T cell receptor beta chains sequenced from one sample in a study of human T cells and chemical hapten exposure. TCRdb re-derived calls from the RACE reads in MiXCR, one entry per CDR3 protein. Here the sample spans approximately 370,000 distinct CDR3 sequences, roughly 6% being singletons. Time point denoted: pre-sensitization, week 0. Treatment: therapeutic diphenylcyclopropenone sensitization with weekly scalp DPC. The source was whole blood, collected in connection with sensitization to the hapten diphenylcyclopropenone (DPC). The receptor source for this set is a woman in her late teens or twenties with alopecia areata. Some clones in this sample may be carry-over from other donors' samples.

This clonotype was counted many times. The chain uses TRBV5-5 and TRBJ2-1; 8 bases fit TRBD1. Trimming removed 5 bases from V and 14 bases from J; junction bases left unmatched: 18. The CDR3 extends over 15 amino acids. From germline, CDR1 is SGHKS and CDR2 YYEKEE (reference sequence). This chain's CDR3 is CASSILGTGTPSEFF. Written as DNA, the CDR3 is TGTGCCAGCAGTATCCTGGGGACAGGAACCCCTTCGGAGTTCTTC.

The chain has TRBV6-1 and TRBJ1-2, with D perhaps TRBD1 (5 bases). Trimming pared 6 bases from V and 4 bases from J, leaving 15 bases between. CDR3 size: 14 residues. Germline V gene sequence: CDR1 MNHNS, CDR2 SASEGT. CDR3 loop: CASRVMRGAYGYTF. CDR3 in DNA: TGTGCCAGCAGAGTCATGAGGGGCGCCTATGGCTACACCTTC.

This clonotype was counted at least ten times. The chain joins TRBV27 to TRBJ2-1; no firm D call. The CDR3 totals 16 residues. The V and J ends lost 6 bases and 0 bases respectively, with 15 bases between them. In germline, CDR1 is MNHEY, CDR2 SMNVEV (reference sequence). The CDR3 bases are TGTGCCAGCAGGAATAAACTCAGTAGCTCCTACAATGAGCAGTTCTTC. Residues: CASRNKLSSSYNEQFF.

This clonotype was picked up many times. J is TRBJ2-2 and V is TRBV29-1; D gene ambiguous. V was pared by 6 bases and J by 3 bases, with 14 bases between. Germline lookup yields CDR1 SQVTM and CDR2 ANQGSEA. This CDR3 region has 14 residues. In nucleotides, the CDR3 is TGCAGCGTGAAGTGGGGTGTGGACACCGGGGAGCTGTTTTTT. Its translation is CSVKWGVDTGELFF.

This clonotype was picked up a small number of times. This chain connects TRBV5-4 to TRBJ1-1; 11 bases match TRBD1. V was clipped by 7 bases and J by 3 bases; unmatched bases: 5. Germline CDR1 is SGHNT and CDR2 is YYREEE (reference sequence). This CDR3 has 14 amino acids. The CDR3 DNA follows: TGTGCCAGCGGTTGGACAGGGGGCGACACTGAAGCTTTCTTT. It is translated as CASGWTGGDTEAFF. The whole variable domain, filled in from reference TRBV5-4 and TRBJ1-1, reads ETGVTQSPTHLIKTRGQQVTLRCSSQSGHNTVSWYQQALGQGPQFIFQYYREEENGRGNFPPRFSGLQFPNYSSELNVNALELDDSALYLCASGWTGGDTEAFFGQGTRLTVV.

The sample holds many counts of this clonotype. The chain joins TRBV3-1 to TRBJ2-2; D may be TRBD2 (6 bases). The CDR3 has 15 amino acids. V was pared by 4 bases and J by 4 bases, with 13 bases between. The germline V gene has CDR1 LGHDT and CDR2 YNNKEL (reference sequence). CDR3 loop: CASSRREIITGELFF. In nucleotides, the CDR3 is TGTGCCAGCAGCCGGAGGGAAATAATCACCGGGGAGCTGTTTTTT.

This rearrangement joins TRBV19 to TRBJ2-1, with TRBD1 matching over 7 bases. CDR3 length: 14 amino acids. From germline, CDR1 is LNHDA and CDR2 SQIVND (reference sequence). After removal of 3 bases from V and 8 bases from J, the junction contained 7 bases not matched to a gene. The CDR3 spells CASSMTGWRDEQFF. The CDR3 DNA follows: TGTGCCAGTAGTATGACAGGGTGGCGCGATGAGCAGTTCTTC.

For this clonotype: Mismatch with germline at one junction end may stem from a read error. The rearrangement links TRBV7-7 to TRBJ2-3; weak D call: TRBD2 (6 bases). This CDR3 has 15 amino acids. CDR1 and CDR2 from the germline V gene are SSHAT and FNYEAQ (reference sequence). In DNA form, the CDR3 reads TGTGCTAGCAGCTCCCAGGGACTCCGGGGAGATACGCAGTATTTT. Translation: CASSSQGLRGDTQYF. The complete variable domain, with remaining parts taken from reference TRBV7-7 and TRBJ2-3, reads GAGVSQSPRYKVTKRGQDVTLRCDPISSHATLYWYQQALGQGPEFLTYFNYEAQPDKSGLPSDRFSAERPEGSISTLTIQRTEQRDSAMYRCASSSQGLRGDTQYFGPGTRLTVL.

The V gene is TRBV20-1, the J gene TRBJ1-6; D uncertain. The CDR3 runs 13 residues. V lost 3 bases to trimming and J lost 9 bases, with 12 bases between them. Germline assignment: CDR1 DFQATT and CDR2 SNEGSKA (reference sequence). The CDR3 sequence: CSASGPVGSPLHF. CDR3 in DNA: TGCAGTGCTAGTGGGCCCGTGGGTTCACCCCTCCACTTT.

Many counts were recorded for this clonotype. The rearrangement links TRBV2 to TRBJ2-1; D perhaps matches TRBD2 (5 bases). Germline V gene lookup returns CDR1 SNHLY and CDR2 FYNNEI. This CDR3 comprises 15 residues. V lost 7 bases to trimming and J lost 9 bases, with 22 bases between them. CDR3 amino acids: CASISSSPIASEQFF. In DNA, the CDR3 is TGTGCCAGCATATCCTCCTCTCCCATAGCGAGTGAGCAGTTCTTC.